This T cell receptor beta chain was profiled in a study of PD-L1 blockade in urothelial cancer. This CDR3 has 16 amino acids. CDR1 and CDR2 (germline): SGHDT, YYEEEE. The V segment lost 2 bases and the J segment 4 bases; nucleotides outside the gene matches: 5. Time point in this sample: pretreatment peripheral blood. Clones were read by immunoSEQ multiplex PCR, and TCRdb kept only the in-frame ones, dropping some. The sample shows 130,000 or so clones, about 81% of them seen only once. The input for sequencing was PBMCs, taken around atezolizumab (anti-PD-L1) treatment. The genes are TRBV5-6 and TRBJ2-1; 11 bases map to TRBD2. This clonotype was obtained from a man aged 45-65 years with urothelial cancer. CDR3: CASSFLGTSGYNEQFF. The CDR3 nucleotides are TGTGCCAGCAGCTTTCTGGGGACTAGCGGATACAATGAGCAGTTCTTC. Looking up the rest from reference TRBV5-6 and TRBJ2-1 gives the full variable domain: DAGVTQSPTHLIKTRGQQVTLRCSPKSGHDTVSWYQQALGQGPQFIFQYYEEEERQRGNFPDRFSGHQFPNYSSELNVNALLLGDSALYLCASSFLGTSGYNEQFFGPGTRLTVL.